The 11 T cell receptor beta chains below all came from one sample that was sequenced in a study of CD8 T cells in ankylosing spondylitis. Study conclusions and caveats: Several highly homologous variants formed a TCR beta motif that appeared characteristic of ankylosing spondylitis blood.

TCRdb re-derived calls from the 5' RACE reads in MiXCR, one entry per CDR3 protein. Among under 850,000 distinct CDR3 sequences listed, around 17% were seen once. These receptors have no known antigen. The sequenced material came from blood, either unsorted or a sorted T cell fraction (not recorded which). These receptors were taken from a male donor with ankylosing spondylitis.

This chain uses TRBV20-1 with TRBJ2-7; weak D call: TRBD1 (5 bases). Per germline, CDR1 DFQATT and CDR2 SNEGSKA (reference sequence). Trimming left V 6 bases short and J 2 bases short, with 11 bases between. CDR3 length: 12 residues. DNA for the CDR3: TGCAGTGCCGTGGGCAGGGCCTACGAGCAGTACTTC. It specifies CSAVGRAYEQYF.

This clonotype was detected a few times. V and J are TRBV27 and TRBJ1-3, with no clear D. The V end was cut by 5 bases, the J end by 4 bases, with 12 bases between. CDR3 length: 14 amino acids. CDR1 is MNHEY, CDR2 SMNVEV, per germline (reference sequence). The CDR3 DNA sequence: TGTGCCAGCAGTCCTACAGAACCCGGAAACACCATATATTTT. Its translation: CASSPTEPGNTIYF.

J is TRBJ1-4 and V is TRBV7-2, with D tentatively TRBD1 (5 bases). Deletions cut 5 bases from V and 1 base from J, with 11 bases between. This CDR3 contains 15 residues. Germline assignment: CDR1 SGHTA and CDR2 FQGNSA. CDR3 sequence: CASSPGRGTNEKLFF. The CDR3 nucleotides are TGTGCCAGCAGCCCAGGAAGGGGAACTAATGAAAAACTGTTTTTT.

This clonotype was observed a handful of times. The CDR3 DNA sequence: TGCGCCAGCAGCTCGACCCGGACAGGGAATGAAAAACTGTTTTTT. Translation gives CASSSTRTGNEKLFF. This chain uses TRBV4-3 with TRBJ1-4; the match to TRBD1 covers 8 bases. V lost 5 bases, J lost 5 bases, and 7 bases stayed unmatched. In germline, CDR1 is LGHNA, CDR2 YSLEER. The CDR3 has 15 residues.

This chain connects TRBV20-1 to TRBJ2-1, with TRBD2 identical over 12 bases. Germline loops: CDR1 DFQATT, CDR2 SNEGSKA (reference sequence). This CDR3 region has 14 residues. V gave up 4 bases and J gave up 7 bases; unmatched junction bases: 5. The CDR3 sequence: CSAKGTSGLNEQFF. The CDR3 nucleotides are TGCAGTGCTAAGGGGACTAGCGGGCTGAATGAGCAGTTCTTC.

The CDR3 region has the DNA TGCAGTGCTCCAAAGCGGGGGGGCGAAGATACGCAGTATTTT. This sequence encodes CSAPKRGGEDTQYF. The rearrangement links TRBV20-1 to TRBJ2-3; 10 bases are shared with TRBD2. The germline V gene has CDR1 DFQATT and CDR2 SNEGSKA (reference sequence). There are 14 residues in the CDR3. Trimming took 5 bases from V and 5 from J; bases not matched to a gene: 7.

The rearrangement links TRBV5-6 to TRBJ1-2; D ambiguous. CDR3 length equals 15 residues. Trimming removed 0 bases from V and 0 bases from J, with 9 bases in between. CDR1 and CDR2 (germline): SGHDT, YYEEEE. CDR3 loop: CASSLGRVTNYGYTF. The CDR3 DNA is TGTGCCAGCAGCTTGGGGCGGGTAACTAACTATGGCTACACCTTC.

The chain recombines TRBV7-7 with TRBJ2-1; 12 bases map to TRBD2. CDR3 size: 15 residues. The V gene's germline CDR1 is SSHAT and CDR2 FNYEAQ (reference sequence). CDR3 sequence (DNA): TGTGCTGGCAGTCCTAGCGGGGGGGCCTACAATGAGCAGTTCTTC. Translating it yields CAGSPSGGAYNEQFF.

There are a few counts of this clonotype. The rearrangement uses TRBV20-1 and TRBJ2-7, with D perhaps TRBD2 (5 bases). This CDR3 has 14 amino acids. Looked up from germline, CDR1 is DFQATT and CDR2 is SNEGSKA (reference sequence). Deletions cut 0 bases from V and 0 bases from J, with 9 bases between. Here the CDR3 DNA reads TGCAGTGCTAGAGACTTCGGGATCTCCTACGAGCAGTACTTC. This sequence encodes CSARDFGISYEQYF.

V usage is TRBV5-1 and J usage is TRBJ2-1; D gene uncertain. This CDR3 spans 16 amino acids. In germline, CDR1 is SGHRS, CDR2 YFSETQ. V dropped 3 bases and J dropped 3 bases, with 16 bases sitting between them. The CDR3 loop is CASSSMGLGLYNEQFF. Here the CDR3 DNA reads TGCGCCAGCAGCTCCATGGGTTTGGGTCTCTACAATGAGCAGTTCTTC.

This CDR3 is CASKLPGTEQFF. The CDR3, as DNA: TGTGCCAGCAAACTACCCGGGACTGAGCAGTTCTTC. This rearrangement joins TRBV28 to TRBJ2-1; perhaps D is TRBD1 or TRBD2 (5 bases each). Trimming left V 7 bases short and J 9 bases short, with 13 bases between. In germline, CDR1 is MDHEN, CDR2 SYDVKM. The CDR3 has 12 amino acids.